These T cell receptor beta chains were read from a single sample in a study of T cell responses to AZD1222 COVID-19 vaccine. The method was immunoSEQ multiplex PCR; TCRdb's version includes in-frame clones alone and lacks a portion of them. Of 150,000 to 200,000 clones in the sample, around 90% are singletons; the top ten hold approximately 10%. The sample here was peripheral blood, taken 28 days after the second AZD1222 dose. These TCRs come from an adult who received the AZD1222 COVID-19 vaccine. The CDR3 runs from the conserved cysteine through the conserved F or W. The order of the fields is CDR3 protein, CDR3 DNA, D gene, J gene, clone size, V gene. The D gene is left open where the match is weak. Rows give clone size only sometimes, using once, few, many, or a class for an expanded clone.

CASSPSLAGGRIVTYNEQFF	TGTGCCAGCTCACCATCACTAGCGGGGGGGAGAATCGTTACCTACAATGAGCAGTTCTTC	TRBD2	TRBJ2-1	once	TRBV18
CASSPGQGQIGEAFF	TGTGCCAGCTCACCGGGACAGGGCCAGATTGGCGAAGCTTTCTTT	TRBD1	TRBJ1-1	NA	TRBV18
CASSRQGGDQPQHF	TGTGCCAGCAGCCGACAGGGAGGTGATCAGCCCCAGCATTTT	TRBD1	TRBJ1-5	NA	TRBV6-5
CASSLGRARETQYF	TGCGCCAGCAGCTTGGGAAGGGCCCGAGAGACCCAGTACTTC	NA	TRBJ2-5	once	TRBV5-1
CASSQDSGLAGGLAKNIQYF	TGCGCCAGCAGCCAAGACTCTGGACTAGCGGGGGGTTTAGCCAAAAACATTCAGTACTTC	TRBD2	TRBJ2-4	NA	TRBV4-1
CSASQGANQPQHF	TGCAGTGCTAGTCAGGGTGCAAATCAGCCCCAGCATTTT	NA	TRBJ1-5	NA	TRBV20-1
CASSRVGAADEQFF	TGTGCCAGTAGCCGGGTGGGGGCCGCTGATGAGCAGTTCTTC	NA	TRBJ2-1	NA	TRBV27
CASSPEGGKGTDTQYF	TGTGCCAGCAGTCCTGAGGGGGGTAAAGGCACAGATACGCAGTATTTT	NA	TRBJ2-3	NA	TRBV2
CASSGDPPAGANVLTF	TGTGCCAGCAGCGGTGACCCGCCGGCTGGGGCCAACGTCCTGACTTTC	NA	TRBJ2-6	NA	TRBV9
CAGQGSSYEQYF	TGTGCCGGACAGGGGTCCTCCTACGAGCAGTACTTC	TRBD1	TRBJ2-7	NA	TRBV7-9
CASSPGTGNTGELFF	TGTGCCAGCAGCCCCGGGACAGGGAACACCGGGGAGCTGTTTTTT	TRBD1	TRBJ2-2	NA	TRBV11-3
CASSIRTSGTYEQYF	TGTGCCAGCAGCATCCGGACTAGCGGGACCTACGAGCAGTACTTC	TRBD2	TRBJ2-7	NA	TRBV7-8
CASSQDAGVEYF	TGTGCCAGCAGCCAAGATGCCGGCGTGGAGTACTTC	NA	TRBJ2-7	NA	TRBV4-2
CASSGTGELFF	TGTGCCAGCAGTGGGACCGGGGAGCTGTTTTTT	NA	TRBJ2-2	NA	TRBV25-1
CASTGSSNQPQHF	TGTGCCAGTACCGGGTCTAGCAATCAGCCCCAGCATTTT	NA	TRBJ1-5	NA	TRBV19
CASSPRDRAVGSPLHF	TGTGCCAGCAGCCCCCGGGACAGGGCAGTAGGGTCACCCCTCCACTTT	TRBD1	TRBJ1-6	NA	TRBV3-1/TRBV3-2
CASSYPGNPYEQYF	TGTGCCAGCAGTTACCCAGGGAACCCCTACGAGCAGTACTTC	NA	TRBJ2-7	few	TRBV6-5
CASSESGGINEQYF	TGCGCCAGCAGTGAGTCGGGAGGGATCAACGAGCAGTACTTC	TRBD2	TRBJ2-7	NA	TRBV10-1
CASSLAYEQYF	TGTGCCAGCAGCTTGGCCTACGAGCAGTACTTC	NA	TRBJ2-7	NA	TRBV5-8
CASSVRWGDTEAFF	TGTGCCAGCAGTGTAAGGTGGGGGGACACTGAAGCTTTCTTT	NA	TRBJ1-1	NA	TRBV6-4
CASSFSRGNNQPQHF	TGTGCCAGCAGTTTTAGCAGGGGAAATAATCAGCCCCAGCATTTT	NA	TRBJ1-5	NA	TRBV27
CASSIAAGGNTGELFF	TGTGCCAGTAGTATAGCGGCGGGGGGGAACACCGGGGAGCTGTTTTTT	TRBD2	TRBJ2-2	NA	TRBV19
CASSGYEDFNQPQHF	TGTGCCAGTAGTGGGTACGAGGACTTCAACCAGCCCCAGCATTTT	NA	TRBJ1-5	NA	TRBV19
CASSQETRSRAFF	TGTGCCAGCAGCCAAGAGACCAGGAGTAGAGCTTTCTTT	NA	TRBJ1-1	NA	TRBV3-1/TRBV3-2
CASSSWGTDTQYF	TGTGCCAGCAGTTCTTGGGGAACAGATACGCAGTATTTT	NA	TRBJ2-3	NA	TRBV27
CASSPRGGTEAFF	TGTGCCAGCAGCCCCCGGGGCGGCACTGAAGCTTTCTTT	NA	TRBJ1-1	NA	TRBV6-5
CASSLSSNRDRLPYEQYF	TGTGCCAGCAGTTTATCTTCCAACCGGGACAGGCTCCCCTACGAGCAGTACTTC	TRBD1	TRBJ2-7	NA	TRBV27
CASSPTGTTNTEAFF	TGTGCCAGCAGCCCGACTGGGACCACGAACACTGAAGCTTTCTTT	NA	TRBJ1-1	NA	TRBV9
CSADRANYGYTF	TGCAGCGCCGACAGGGCCAACTATGGCTACACCTTC	TRBD1	TRBJ1-2	NA	TRBV29-1
CATVLTMGGCTEAFF	TGTGCCACCGTACTCACAATGGGTGGGTGCACTGAAGCTTTCTTT	NA	TRBJ1-1	NA	TRBV7-3
CASSQDGGLLYGEQFF	TGCGCCAGCAGCCAAGATGGGGGACTCCTTTATGGTGAGCAGTTCTTC	NA	TRBJ2-1	NA	TRBV4-1
CASSLEGQGYEQYF	TGCGCCAGCAGCTTGGAGGGACAGGGCTACGAGCAGTACTTC	TRBD1	TRBJ2-7	NA	TRBV5-1
CASSDYPDRVVAGNTDTQYF	TGTGCCAGTAGCGACTACCCGGACAGGGTAGTTGCAGGCAACACAGATACGCAGTATTTT	TRBD1	TRBJ2-3	NA	TRBV19
CASGQGTGNTIYF	TGTGCTAGTGGTCAGGGAACTGGAAACACCATATATTTT	NA	TRBJ1-3	NA	TRBV12-5
CASKTGGAGTGELFF	TGTGCCAGCAAAACTGGGGGCGCGGGCACCGGGGAGCTGTTTTTT	NA	TRBJ2-2	NA	TRBV6-5
CASGSLDPTDTQYF	TGTGCCAGCGGTTCCCTCGACCCCACAGATACGCAGTATTTT	NA	TRBJ2-3	NA	TRBV7-3
CASTLGRVSYEQYF	TGTGCCAGCACCCTGGGACGCGTGAGCTACGAGCAGTACTTC	NA	TRBJ2-7	NA	TRBV6-5
CASSIDAGGLPYEQYF	TGTGCCAGTAGTATTGACGCGGGCGGGCTACCCTACGAGCAGTACTTC	NA	TRBJ2-7	NA	TRBV19
CASSSSTVLGEQYF	TGTGCCAGTAGTTCCTCGACGGTGCTAGGCGAGCAGTACTTC	NA	TRBJ2-7	NA	TRBV19
CASSLTANYGYTF	TGTGCCAGCAGTCTGACAGCTAACTATGGCTACACCTTC	NA	TRBJ1-2	NA	TRBV6-2/TRBV6-3
CASSTQTGGYEQYF	TGTGCCAGTAGTACTCAGACAGGGGGTTACGAGCAGTACTTC	TRBD1	TRBJ2-7	NA	TRBV19
CASSAPGREQYF	TGTGCCAGCAGCGCCCCCGGCCGCGAGCAGTACTTC	NA	TRBJ2-7	NA	TRBV9
CASSPSGIATNEKLFF	TGTGCCAGTAGTCCCTCAGGGATTGCAACTAATGAAAAACTGTTTTTT	NA	TRBJ1-4	NA	TRBV19
CASSLLTGVDTQYF	TGTGCCAGCAGTCTTCTAACAGGGGTAGATACGCAGTATTTT	TRBD1	TRBJ2-3	NA	TRBV6-6
CASSPMTGSNSPLHF	TGCGCCAGCAGCCCCATGACTGGTTCAAATTCACCCCTCCACTTT	NA	TRBJ1-6	few	TRBV5-1
CASSLGLAGRVEQFF	TGTGCCAGCAGCTTAGGACTAGCGGGGAGGGTTGAGCAGTTCTTC	TRBD2	TRBJ2-1	NA	TRBV7-6
CASSIGRRGYTF	TGTGCCAGTAGTATAGGACGTCGGGGCTACACCTTC	NA	TRBJ1-2	NA	TRBV19
CAWSRQLLNTIYF	TGTGCCTGGAGCCGACAACTACTAAACACCATATATTTT	NA	TRBJ1-3	NA	TRBV30
CASSFEDRRTDTQYF	TGCGCCAGCAGCTTTGAAGACAGGAGAACAGATACGCAGTATTTT	NA	TRBJ2-3	NA	TRBV5-1
CASSIRPSGGAGAKNIQYF	TGTGCCAGTAGTATACGGCCTAGCGGGGGGGCCGGGGCCAAAAACATTCAGTACTTC	TRBD2	TRBJ2-4	NA	TRBV19